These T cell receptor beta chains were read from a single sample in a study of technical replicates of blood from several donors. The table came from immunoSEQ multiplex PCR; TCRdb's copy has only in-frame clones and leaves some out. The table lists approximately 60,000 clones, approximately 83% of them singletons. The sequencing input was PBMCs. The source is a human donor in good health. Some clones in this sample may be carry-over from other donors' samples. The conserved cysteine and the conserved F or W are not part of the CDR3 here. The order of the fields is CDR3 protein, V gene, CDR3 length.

ASSRSGGAGTDTQY	TRBV9	14
ASSVEIGQGLNEQF	TRBV9	14
ASSERTRDSGKQY	TRBV2	13
ASTSTFGTQY	TRBV6-5	10
ASSQLRDRGLPDTQY	TRBV4-3	15
ASSLVAGDVTDTQY	TRBV5-1	14
AIKRTASSYEQY	TRBV27	12
ASSPHLRDSLRYEQY	TRBV7-9	15
AISGAGGSFGGYT	TRBV10-3	13
ASSRQGAGANVLT	TRBV9	13
ASTLGGESPLH	TRBV5-1	11
AWSPGSTQVH	TRBV30	10
ASSMEGSQPQH	TRBV19	11
ATSRDYKSGRGLVDEKLF	TRBV15	18
AISEVGLAGGHNEQF	TRBV10-3	15
ASSHPGRGVYEQY	TRBV7-2	13
ASSLRGLTYGYT	TRBV5-6	12
ASSEGGQGQPQH	TRBV2	12
ASSLGPGPVDGYT	TRBV11-2	13
ASSSDGVSNQPQH	TRBV7-9	13
ASRLDGNYGYT	TRBV19	11
ASSRGILANYGYT	TRBV7-9	13
ASSPDREKLF	TRBV11-1	10
ASSQVAGVAF	TRBV4-1	10
AWSSDRDRGERSYNSPLH	TRBV30	18
ASKTGDEKLF	TRBV19	10
ASRTTSRPRNTQY	TRBV6-5	13
ASSFFIKERGAGEQF	TRBV5-1	15
ASSLAGLYEQY	TRBV7-2	11
ASSLQGGVIRTEAF	TRBV5-6	14
ASSLVDIFSYEQY	TRBV11-2	13
ASSLTPTSGTDTQY	TRBV5-1	14
ASSWAGGNEQF	TRBV6-5	11
ASKRAGEQY	TRBV27	9
ASTYRDGLRETQY	TRBV19	13
ASRSSGGAYNEQF	TRBV6-5	13
ASRGGGANYGYT	TRBV2	12
AFARGMNTEAF	TRBV30	11
ASSQDQSESSEQF	TRBV4-1	13
ASSHPPVASEQY	TRBV4-3	12
ASSQENRGGYEQY	TRBV4-2	13
ASSLGFRGSNSEQY	TRBV7-2	14
ACIRQPHREAF	TRBV30	11
ASSLGWGKGSSPLH	TRBV5-4	14
ASAPGTDTQY	TRBV12-5	10
ASSRTGLTDTQY	TRBV6-1	12
ASSPRAGAKYNEQF	TRBV7-7	14
ASSSASGGAVEQF	TRBV5-1	13
ASSPGHTGEKLF	TRBV18	12
ASSLGLAGQGNEQF	TRBV5-1	14